A single sample is the source of the 32 T cell receptor beta chains below, sequenced in a study of low-dose radiotherapy and immunotherapy resistance in tumors. Alpha- and beta-chain coverage of first-strand cDNA came from TRAV- and TRBV-specific primers. Amplification, which lasted around 22 PCR cycles, used a constant-region primer and V-primer adapter to amplify TCRs. TCRdb re-called the reads with MiXCR, one entry per CDR3 protein. The sample consists of around 13,000 distinct CDR3 sequences, roughly 60% of them appearing once. All receptors come from a human donor with advanced metastatic prostate, ovarian, gallbladder or colorectal cancer (not recorded which). This table probably holds off-target reads from a library built for another chain.

The V and J genes are TRBV6-4 and TRBJ2-1, with 8 bases identical to TRBD2. Losses at the gene ends were 2 bases for V and 1 base for J; bases not matched to a gene: 1. Germline V lookup: CDR1 MRHNA, CDR2 SNTAGT. The CDR3 is 15 residues long. CDR3 coding DNA: TGTGCCAGCAGTGACGGGACTAGTTCCTACAATGAGCAGTTCTTC. This translates into CASSDGTSSYNEQFF.

The V call is TRBV9, the J call TRBJ2-7; weak D call: TRBD1 (5 bases). Germline values: CDR1 SGDLS, CDR2 YYNGEE. Trimming cost V 2 bases and J 2 bases, with 14 bases left between them. This CDR3 region has 15 residues. As DNA, the CDR3 is TGTGCCAGCAGCGTGGATTCGACAGTCCCCTACGAGCAGTACTTC. Protein sequence: CASSVDSTVPYEQYF.

The chain links TRBV12-3 or TRBV12-4 to TRBJ2-1; the D gene could be TRBD1 or TRBD2 (5 bases each). The CDR3 has 11 residues. V was cut by 4 bases and J by 7 bases, with 5 bases left in between. CDR3 sequence reads: CASSWGNEQFF. The CDR3 region has the DNA TGTGCCAGCAGTTGGGGGAATGAGCAGTTCTTC.

CDR3 nucleotides: TGTGCCAGCAGTGAAGGGGGGCAGGGGGCGCGGGAGCAGTACTTC. As protein: CASSEGGQGAREQYF. The J gene is TRBJ2-7, the V gene TRBV6-2 or TRBV6-3; TRBD1 aligns across 8 bases. The V gene's germline CDR1 is MNHEY and CDR2 SVGEGT. The CDR3 is 15 amino acids. With V trimmed by 5 bases and J by 7 bases, 13 bases remained unmatched.

The rearrangement uses TRBV4-3 and TRBJ2-2; D is ambiguous. CDR3 length: 14 amino acids. The V gene lost 1 base and the J gene lost 8 bases, with 11 bases spanning the gap. Germline CDR1 LGHNA, CDR2 YSLEER. CDR3 in amino acids: CASSQVGVRGELFF. DNA for the CDR3: TGCGCCAGCAGCCAAGTGGGCGTGCGAGGGGAGCTGTTTTTT.

The chain combines TRBV6-2 or TRBV6-3 with TRBJ1-1; maybe TRBD1 (5 bases). The CDR3 is made up of 13 amino acids. The V end lost 7 bases, the J end lost 5 bases, and 14 bases lay between the germline ends. Looked up from germline, CDR1 is MNHEY and CDR2 is SVGEGT. CDR3 region: CASIRWGWTEAFF. The CDR3 nucleotides read TGTGCCAGCATACGTTGGGGCTGGACTGAAGCTTTCTTT.

This clonotype was seen a few times. The rearrangement links TRBV19 to TRBJ1-1; D ambiguous. The CDR3 extends over 12 amino acids. V was cut by 4 bases and J by 5 bases, with 8 bases left in between. Germline V lookup: CDR1 LNHDA, CDR2 SQIVND (reference sequence). CDR3 loop: CASSTGWTEAFF. The CDR3 DNA reads TGTGCCAGTAGTACGGGGTGGACTGAAGCTTTCTTT.

The J gene is TRBJ2-1, the V gene TRBV14; a possible D gene is TRBD2 (6 bases). This CDR3 has 15 amino acids. V shed 4 bases and J shed 4 bases, with 14 bases lying between them. Per the germline V gene, CDR1 is SGHDN and CDR2 is FVKESK. CDR3 coding DNA: TGTGCCAGCAGCCTTCTAGCGAGTTCATACAATGAGCAGTTCTTC. As protein: CASSLLASSYNEQFF.

V gene TRBV19 combines with J gene TRBJ2-5, with a possible D match to TRBD2 (6 bases). The CDR3 totals 13 residues. Germline V gene lookup returns CDR1 LNHDA and CDR2 SQIVND (reference sequence). The germline V and J ends were trimmed by 4 bases and 6 bases, with 12 bases remaining between them. The CDR3 region has the DNA TGTGCCAGTAGTAGCGTGGCGGGAAAGACCCAGTACTTC. It is translated as CASSSVAGKTQYF.

This rearrangement joins TRBV3-1 to TRBJ1-1; 9 nucleotides agree with TRBD1. V trimming: 3 bases; J trimming: 1 base; junction bases outside the gene matches: 0. The CDR3 length is 14 residues. Germline V gives CDR1 LGHDT, CDR2 YNNKEL (reference sequence). CDR3 nucleotides: TGTGCCAGCAGCCAGACAGGGGGGAACACTGAAGCTTTCTTT. Translated: CASSQTGGNTEAFF.

The gene calls are TRBV10-1 and TRBJ2-7; D may be TRBD1 (5 bases). This CDR3 spans 12 amino acids. Germline V gene data show CDR1 as WNHNN and CDR2 as SYGVQD (reference sequence). The V and J ends lost 2 bases and 4 bases respectively, with 6 bases between them. The DNA for the CDR3 is TGCGCCAGCAGTGAGCCAGGGTACGAGCAGTACTTC. It translates to CASSEPGYEQYF.

In its sample, this clonotype was seen a few times. The V call is TRBV3-1, the J call TRBJ2-1, with 10 positions matching TRBD2. CDR1 and CDR2 (germline): LGHDT, YNNKEL (reference sequence). The CDR3 consists of 20 residues. V shed 0 bases, J shed 2 bases, and the junction held 13 bases outside the gene matches. CDR3 DNA sequence: TGTGCCAGCAGCCAAGACGCCGTCCTAGCGGGAGAGGTGGCCTACAATGAGCAGTTCTTC. It encodes CASSQDAVLAGEVAYNEQFF.

DNA of the CDR3: TGTGCCAGCAGCGTAGAGGAGACAGGCGACTATGGCTACACCTTC. This gives the protein CASSVEETGDYGYTF. This rearrangement joins TRBV9 to TRBJ1-2; tentatively, D is TRBD1 (6 bases). Germline V gene sequence: CDR1 SGDLS, CDR2 YYNGEE. This CDR3 has 15 residues. V shed 0 bases and J shed 3 bases, with 12 bases lying between them. The entire variable domain, with the rest obtained from reference TRBV9 and TRBJ1-2, is as follows: DSGVTQTPKHLITATGQRVTLRCSPRSGDLSVYWYQQSLDQGLQFLIQYYNGEERAKGNILERFSAQQFPDLHSELNLSSLELGDSALYFCASSVEETGDYGYTFGSGTRLTVV.

The V gene is TRBV11-2, the J gene TRBJ2-3, with no clear D. This CDR3 region has 18 residues. V lost 1 base and J 0 bases, leaving 17 bases between the germline ends. CDR1 is SGHAT and CDR2 is FQNNGV in the germline V gene. DNA of the CDR3: TGTGCCAGCAGCTTAGGGCAGTTCCGCAGCCTTAGCACAGATACGCAGTATTTT. This gives the protein CASSLGQFRSLSTDTQYF. Full variable domain (outside the CDR3, taken from reference TRBV11-2 and TRBJ2-3): EAGVAQSPRYKIIEKRQSVAFWCNPISGHATLYWYQQILGQGPKLLIQFQNNGVVDDSQLPKDRFSAERLKGVDSTLKIQPAKLEDSAVYLCASSLGQFRSLSTDTQYFGPGTRLTVL.

The CDR3 nucleotides are TGTGCCATCAGGCCGGGACAGGGGGGAGAGACCCAGTACTTC. Translating it yields CAIRPGQGGETQYF. J is TRBJ2-5 and V is TRBV10-3; 11 nucleotides match TRBD1. Germline CDR1 ENHRY, CDR2 SYGVKD. V lost 6 bases, J lost 4 bases, and 4 bases stayed unmatched. The CDR3 sequence is 14 residues long.

Only a few counts were recorded for this clonotype. V and J are TRBV11-2 and TRBJ2-5; the match to TRBD1 covers 8 bases. Germline trimming cut 5 bases from V and 5 bases from J; bases unmatched to any gene: 10. The germline gives CDR1 SGHAT, CDR2 FQNNGV. The length of the CDR3 is 15 residues. Here the CDR3 reads CASSIQGVMWETQYF. The CDR3 bases are TGTGCCAGCAGCATACAGGGGGTCATGTGGGAGACCCAGTACTTC.

This clonotype was counted only a few times. The V gene is TRBV6-2 or TRBV6-3, the J gene TRBJ2-7; 7 nucleotides agree with TRBD2. J was trimmed by 2 bases and V by 7 bases; bases with no gene match: 14. In germline, CDR1 is MNHEY, CDR2 SVGEGT. This CDR3 has 16 residues. This CDR3 reads CASIADKSAGTYEQYF. The CDR3 DNA follows: TGTGCCAGCATTGCGGACAAATCAGCGGGAACCTACGAGCAGTACTTC.

DNA for the CDR3: TGTGCCAGCAGTTTATTGGATGAGCAGTTCTTC. This translates into CASSLLDEQFF. J is TRBJ2-1 and V is TRBV28, with D unresolved. CDR1 is MDHEN and CDR2 is SYDVKM in the germline V gene. This CDR3 contains 11 residues. V shed 1 base and J shed 8 bases, with 3 bases lying between them.

The chain couples TRBV6-2 or TRBV6-3 to TRBJ2-7; D is uncertain. CDR3 length equals 13 residues. The germline V gene encodes CDR1 MNHEY and CDR2 SVGEGT. V lost 5 bases and J lost 11, with 19 bases in between. CDR3 in amino acids: CASSPPSGSREYF. The DNA for the CDR3 is TGTGCCAGCAGTCCCCCCTCCGGCAGTCGAGAGTACTTC.

The gene calls are TRBV5-6 and TRBJ2-3; 8 bases are shared with TRBD1. This CDR3 region has 16 residues. Germline CDR1 is SGHDT and CDR2 is YYEEEE. The J segment lost 1 base and the V segment lost 3 bases, leaving 7 bases of the junction unmatched. CDR3 in amino acids: CASSSDPTGGTDTQYF. Here the CDR3 DNA reads TGTGCCAGCAGCTCCGACCCGACAGGGGGCACAGATACGCAGTATTTT.

The chain combines TRBV28 with TRBJ2-6; D may be TRBD2 (7 bases). There are 18 residues in the CDR3. V was shortened by 3 bases and J by 0 bases, with 15 bases between the two germline ends. Germline lookup yields CDR1 MDHEN and CDR2 SYDVKM. CDR3 in amino acids: CASSFLRGAPSGANVLTF. In nucleotides, the CDR3 is TGTGCCAGCAGTTTTTTACGGGGGGCACCCTCTGGGGCCAACGTCCTGACTTTC.

V usage is TRBV5-1 and J usage is TRBJ2-7; 9 positions agree with TRBD1. From germline, CDR1 is SGHRS and CDR2 YFSETQ. The CDR3 loop spans 16 amino acids. V lost 9 bases and J lost 5; bases outside the gene matches: 18. The CDR3 nucleotides are TGCGCCACCTCTAACGGCCGGGACAGGGTAGTCCACGAGCAGTACTTC. Its translation: CATSNGRDRVVHEQYF.

The chain has TRBV12-3 or TRBV12-4 and TRBJ2-7, with 10 bases aligning to TRBD1. CDR3 length: 17 amino acids. V was pared by 2 bases and J by 1 base, with 8 bases of the junction left unmatched. The CDR3 region is CASSLYGTGEKSYEQYF. DNA of the CDR3: TGTGCCAGCAGTTTATATGGGACAGGGGAAAAGTCCTACGAGCAGTACTTC.

This clonotype was observed a few times. This chain joins TRBV12-3 or TRBV12-4 and TRBJ2-7; D unresolved. CDR3 length equals 12 residues. V shed 3 bases and J shed 3 bases, with 6 bases lying between them. CDR3 sequence reads: CASSLDHYEQYF. In nucleotides, the CDR3 is TGTGCCAGCAGTTTGGACCACTACGAGCAGTACTTC.

This rearrangement joins TRBV2 to TRBJ2-1; D is unresolved. Per germline, CDR1 SNHLY and CDR2 FYNNEI. The CDR3 runs to 14 residues. Trimming cost V 5 bases and J 2 bases, with 10 bases left between them. The CDR3 is CASSKQSPYNEQFF. CDR3 nucleotides: TGTGCCAGCAGTAAACAAAGCCCCTACAATGAGCAGTTCTTC. The whole variable domain, remainder taken from reference TRBV2 and TRBJ2-1, is EPEVTQTPSHQVTQMGQEVILRCVPISNHLYFYWYRQILGQKVEFLVSFYNNEISEKSEIFDDQFSVERPDGSNFTLKIRSTKLEDSAMYFCASSKQSPYNEQFFGPGTRLTVL.

The chain recombines TRBV28 with TRBJ1-4; the D is unclear. Germline V gene lookup returns CDR1 MDHEN and CDR2 SYDVKM. Trimming stripped 4 bases from V and 4 bases from J, with 10 bases between. This CDR3 region has 14 residues. CDR3: CASSSRVDNEKLFF. In DNA, the CDR3 is TGTGCCAGCAGTTCTAGGGTCGATAATGAAAAACTGTTTTTT.

This clonotype was seen only once. The chain carries TRBV6-2 or TRBV6-3 and TRBJ2-7; no definite D call. V gave up 2 bases and J gave up 1 base, with 9 bases separating them. Germline loops: CDR1 MNHEY, CDR2 SVGEGT. The CDR3 spans 14 residues. The CDR3 nucleotides read TGTGCCAGCAGTTACAGGGCGGAATCCTACGAGCAGTACTTC. Protein sequence: CASSYRAESYEQYF.

V and J are TRBV29-1 and TRBJ2-7, with D possibly TRBD1 on 5 matching bases. CDR3 size: 10 residues. Germline-derived CDR1 and CDR2 are SQVTM and ANQGSEA. V was trimmed by 6 bases and J by 3 bases, leaving 6 bases between them. This chain's CDR3 is CSVQDYEQYF. DNA of the CDR3: TGCAGCGTACAGGACTACGAGCAGTACTTC.

This clonotype counts as medium-sized. This rearrangement joins TRBV2 to TRBJ2-3; no firm D call. The CDR3 loop spans 13 amino acids. The V gene lost 7 bases and the J gene lost 2 bases, with 10 bases spanning the gap. Germline V gene lookup returns CDR1 SNHLY and CDR2 FYNNEI. CDR3 nucleotide sequence: TGTGCCAGCAATGCACCCTTCACAGATACGCAGTATTTT. This encodes CASNAPFTDTQYF.

The chain combines TRBV29-1 with TRBJ2-7; D may correspond to TRBD1 or TRBD2 (5 bases each). Trimming left V 6 bases short and J 3 bases short, with 9 bases between. Germline V lookup: CDR1 SQVTM, CDR2 ANQGSEA. The CDR3 length is 11 residues. The CDR3 DNA reads as TGCAGCGTGGGAGACAGCTACGAGCAGTACTTC. Its translation: CSVGDSYEQYF.

The chain recombines TRBV6-6 with TRBJ2-7; perhaps D is TRBD1 or TRBD2 (5 bases each). The germline V gene encodes CDR1 MNHNY and CDR2 SVGAGI (reference sequence). Trimming took off 8 bases at V and 4 bases at J, with 27 bases between the two ends. The CDR3 loop spans 17 amino acids. DNA for the CDR3: TGTGCCAGCCTTCGGGACGAAGCGCCGGGGTTGGGATACGAGCAGTACTTC. This sequence encodes CASLRDEAPGLGYEQYF.

The rearrangement joins TRBV27 to TRBJ2-1; 9 positions match TRBD2. Germline V CDR1 and CDR2: MNHEY, SMNVEV (reference sequence). This CDR3 contains 14 residues. J gave up 7 bases and V 3 bases, and 4 bases lay outside the gene matches. The CDR3, as DNA: TGTGCCAGCAGTTTTGGCGGGGGGGGGAATGAGCAGTTCTTC. Amino acids: CASSFGGGGNEQFF.